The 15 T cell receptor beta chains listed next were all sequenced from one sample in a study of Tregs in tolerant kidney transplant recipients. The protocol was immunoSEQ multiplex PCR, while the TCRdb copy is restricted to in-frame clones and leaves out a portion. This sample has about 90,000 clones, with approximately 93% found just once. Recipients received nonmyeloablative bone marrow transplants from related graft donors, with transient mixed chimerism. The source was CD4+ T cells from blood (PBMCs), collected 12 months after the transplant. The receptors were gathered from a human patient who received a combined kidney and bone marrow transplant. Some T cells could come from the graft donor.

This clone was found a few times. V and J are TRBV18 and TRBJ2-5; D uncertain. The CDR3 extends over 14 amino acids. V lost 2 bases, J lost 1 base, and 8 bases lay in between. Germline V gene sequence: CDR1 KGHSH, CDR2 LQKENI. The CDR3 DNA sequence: TGTGCCAGCTCACCAAGAAGCGCCCAAGAGACCCAGTACTTC. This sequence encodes CASSPRSAQETQYF.

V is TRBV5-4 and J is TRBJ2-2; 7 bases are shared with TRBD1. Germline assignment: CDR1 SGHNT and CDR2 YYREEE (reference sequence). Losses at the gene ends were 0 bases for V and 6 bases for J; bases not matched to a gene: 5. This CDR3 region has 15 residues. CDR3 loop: CASSLATGRPGELFF. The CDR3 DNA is TGTGCCAGCAGCTTGGCGACAGGGCGTCCCGGGGAGCTGTTTTTT. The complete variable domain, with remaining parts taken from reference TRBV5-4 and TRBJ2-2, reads ETGVTQSPTHLIKTRGQQVTLRCSSQSGHNTVSWYQQALGQGPQFIFQYYREEENGRGNFPPRFSGLQFPNYSSELNVNALELDDSALYLCASSLATGRPGELFFGEGSRLTVL.

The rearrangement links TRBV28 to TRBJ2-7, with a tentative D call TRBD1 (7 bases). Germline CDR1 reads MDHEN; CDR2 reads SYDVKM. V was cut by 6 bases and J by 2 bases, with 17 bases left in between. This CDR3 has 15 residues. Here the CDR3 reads CASRRQSGGTYEQYF. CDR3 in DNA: TGTGCCAGCAGAAGACAGTCAGGGGGGACCTACGAGCAGTACTTC.

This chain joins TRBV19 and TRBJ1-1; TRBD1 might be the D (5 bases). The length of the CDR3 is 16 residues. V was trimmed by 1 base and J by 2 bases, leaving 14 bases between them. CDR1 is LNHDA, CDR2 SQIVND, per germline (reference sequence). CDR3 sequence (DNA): TGTGCCAGTAGTATAGTTCTCGGGAGGGGAAACACTGAAGCTTTCTTT. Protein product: CASSIVLGRGNTEAFF.

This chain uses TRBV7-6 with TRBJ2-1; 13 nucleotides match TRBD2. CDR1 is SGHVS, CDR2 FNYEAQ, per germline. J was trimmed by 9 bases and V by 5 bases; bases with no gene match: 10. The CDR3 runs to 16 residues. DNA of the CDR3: TGTGCCAGCAGCCCAAAACTAGCGGGAGGGCCTAGTGAGCAGTTCTTC. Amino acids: CASSPKLAGGPSEQFF.

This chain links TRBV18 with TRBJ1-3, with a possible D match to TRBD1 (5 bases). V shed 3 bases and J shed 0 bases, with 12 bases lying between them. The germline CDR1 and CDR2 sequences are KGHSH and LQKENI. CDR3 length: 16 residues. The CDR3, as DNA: TGTGCCAGCTCACCCCAAGGGGCGAGCTCTGGAAACACCATATATTTT. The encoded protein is CASSPQGASSGNTIYF.

The CDR3 DNA reads as TGTGCCAGCTCACTGGACAGGGGCACCGGGGAGCTGTTTTTT. It codes for CASSLDRGTGELFF. This chain joins TRBV18 and TRBJ2-2, with 9 bases lining up with TRBD1. V shed 4 bases and J 4 bases; nucleotides not matched to a gene: 1. CDR1 KGHSH and CDR2 LQKENI come from the germline V gene. CDR3 length: 14 amino acids.

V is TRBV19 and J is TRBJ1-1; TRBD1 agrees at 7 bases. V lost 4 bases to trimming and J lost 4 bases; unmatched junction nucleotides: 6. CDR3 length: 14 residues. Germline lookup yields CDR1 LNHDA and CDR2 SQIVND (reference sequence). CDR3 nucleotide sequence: TGTGCCAGTAGTACTGACAGGGATGCCACTGAAGCTTTCTTT. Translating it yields CASSTDRDATEAFF.

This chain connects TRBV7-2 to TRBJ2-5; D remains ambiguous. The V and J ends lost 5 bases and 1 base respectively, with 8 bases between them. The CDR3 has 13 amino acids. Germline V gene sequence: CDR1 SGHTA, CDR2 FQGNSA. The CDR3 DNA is TGTGCCAGCAGCCCACTTGCCCAAGAGACCCAGTACTTC. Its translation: CASSPLAQETQYF.

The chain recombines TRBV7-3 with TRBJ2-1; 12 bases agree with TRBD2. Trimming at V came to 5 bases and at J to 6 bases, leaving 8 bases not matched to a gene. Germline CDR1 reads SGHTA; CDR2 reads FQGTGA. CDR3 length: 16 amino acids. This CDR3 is CASSETSGSGGNEQFF. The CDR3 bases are TGTGCCAGCAGCGAGACTAGCGGGAGTGGGGGCAATGAGCAGTTCTTC.

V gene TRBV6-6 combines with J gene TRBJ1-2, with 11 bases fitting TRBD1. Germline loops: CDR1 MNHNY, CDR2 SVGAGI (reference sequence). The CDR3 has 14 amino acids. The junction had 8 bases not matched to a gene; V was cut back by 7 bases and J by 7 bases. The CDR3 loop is CASNTGQGAFGYTF. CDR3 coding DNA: TGTGCCAGCAACACCGGACAGGGGGCTTTTGGCTACACCTTC.

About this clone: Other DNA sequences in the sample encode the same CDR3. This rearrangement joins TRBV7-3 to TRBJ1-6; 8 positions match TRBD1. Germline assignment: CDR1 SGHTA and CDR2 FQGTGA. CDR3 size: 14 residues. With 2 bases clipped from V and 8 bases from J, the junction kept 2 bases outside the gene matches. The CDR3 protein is CASSLAGGYSPLHF. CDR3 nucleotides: TGTGCCAGCAGCTTAGCAGGGGGCTATTCACCCCTCCACTTT.

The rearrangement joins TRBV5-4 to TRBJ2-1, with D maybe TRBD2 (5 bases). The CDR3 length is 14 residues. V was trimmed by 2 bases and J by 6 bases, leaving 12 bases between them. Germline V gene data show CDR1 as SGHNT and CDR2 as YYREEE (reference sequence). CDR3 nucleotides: TGTGCCAGCAGCTTAGACCTAGCCGCCAATGAGCAGTTCTTC. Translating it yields CASSLDLAANEQFF.

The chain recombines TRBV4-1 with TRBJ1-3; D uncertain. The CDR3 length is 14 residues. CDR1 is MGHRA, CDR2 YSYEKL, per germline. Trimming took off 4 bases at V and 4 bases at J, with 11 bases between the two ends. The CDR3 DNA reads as TGCGCCAGCAGCCTTTTCTTGTTCGGAAACACCATATATTTT. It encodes CASSLFLFGNTIYF.

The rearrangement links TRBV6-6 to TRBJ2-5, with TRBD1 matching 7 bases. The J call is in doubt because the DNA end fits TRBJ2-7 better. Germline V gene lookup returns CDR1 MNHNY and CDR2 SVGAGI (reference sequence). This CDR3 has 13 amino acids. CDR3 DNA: TGTGCCAGCGGATGGGACAGTGCATACGAGCAGTACTTC. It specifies CASGWDSAYEQYF.